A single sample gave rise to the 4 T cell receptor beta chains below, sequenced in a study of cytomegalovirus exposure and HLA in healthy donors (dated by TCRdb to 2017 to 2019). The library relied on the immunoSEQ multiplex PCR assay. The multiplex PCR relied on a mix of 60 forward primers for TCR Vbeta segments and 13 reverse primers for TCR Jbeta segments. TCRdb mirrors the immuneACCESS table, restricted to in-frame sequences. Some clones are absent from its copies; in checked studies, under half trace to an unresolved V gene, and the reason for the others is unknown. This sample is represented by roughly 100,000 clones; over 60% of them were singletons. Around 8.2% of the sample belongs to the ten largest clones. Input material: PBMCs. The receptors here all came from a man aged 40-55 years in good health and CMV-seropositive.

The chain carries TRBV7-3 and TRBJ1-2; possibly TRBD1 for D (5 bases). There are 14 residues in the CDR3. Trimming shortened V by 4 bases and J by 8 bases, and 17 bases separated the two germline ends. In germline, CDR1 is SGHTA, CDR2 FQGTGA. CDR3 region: CASSSRDGVGGYTF. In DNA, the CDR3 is TGTGCCAGCAGCTCGCGGGACGGAGTGGGGGGCTACACCTTC.

The CDR3 bases are TGTGCCAGTAATGCGGGACTTAGCAATCAGCCCCAGCATTTT. Amino acids: CASNAGLSNQPQHF. The chain uses TRBV19 and TRBJ1-5; the D gene is possibly TRBD1 (5 bases). This CDR3 has 14 amino acids. CDR1 and CDR2 from the germline V gene are LNHDA and SQIVND (reference sequence). Between the trimmed V and J ends, which lost 7 bases and 0 bases, there was a span of 10 bases. Full variable domain (outside the CDR3, taken from reference TRBV19 and TRBJ1-5): DGGITQSPKYLFRKEGQNVTLSCEQNLNHDAMYWYRQDPGQGLRLIYYSQIVNDFQKGDIAEGYSVSREKKESFPLTVTSAQKNPTAFYLCASNAGLSNQPQHFGDGTRLSIL.

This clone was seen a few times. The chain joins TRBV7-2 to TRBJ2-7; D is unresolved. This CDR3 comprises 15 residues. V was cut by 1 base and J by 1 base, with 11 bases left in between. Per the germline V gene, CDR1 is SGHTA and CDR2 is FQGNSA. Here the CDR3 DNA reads TGTGCCAGCAGCTTAGACCCATCTCGGTCCTACGAGCAGTACTTC. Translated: CASSLDPSRSYEQYF.

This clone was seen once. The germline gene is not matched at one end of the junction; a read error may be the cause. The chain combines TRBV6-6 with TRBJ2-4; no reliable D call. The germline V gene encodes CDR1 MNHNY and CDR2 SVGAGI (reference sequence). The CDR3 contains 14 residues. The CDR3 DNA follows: TGTGCCAGCAGTTACGACCCGACGGAAAACAGTCAGTACTTC. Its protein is CASSYDPTENSQYF.